Listed below are T cell receptor beta chains from one sample, sequenced in a study of control samples from healthy donors and cancer patients. Assay used: immunoSEQ multiplex PCR; TCRdb lists only in-frame clones, some missing. This table holds about 28,000 clones, 91% found once. Sequencing was carried out using PBMCs. The receptors come from a man in his forties or fifties with lung cancer. The CDR3 runs from the conserved cysteine through the conserved F or W. D genes are given only for firm matches. Clone sizes are given selectively: once, few, many, or a class where the clone is expanded.

len	j_gene	v_gene	d_gene	abundance	CDR3aa	CDR3nt
12	TRBJ1-2	TRBV7-9	NA	NA	CASSLDNYGYTF	TGTGCCAGCAGCTTAGATAACTATGGCTACACCTTC
12	TRBJ2-3	TRBV9	NA	NA	CASSVVVGTQYF	TGTGCCAGCAGCGTAGTTGTAGGTACGCAGTATTTT
16	TRBJ1-1	TRBV3-1/TRBV3-2	NA	NA	CASSQDGLFVSPEAFF	TGTGCCAGCAGCCAAGATGGACTCTTCGTTTCCCCTGAAGCTTTCTTT
12	TRBJ1-1	TRBV11-2	NA	NA	CASSLKNTEAFF	TGTGCCAGCAGCTTAAAGAACACTGAAGCTTTCTTT
16	TRBJ1-2	TRBV5-1	TRBD1	NA	CASAPGTGTNTYGYTF	TGCGCCAGCGCACCCGGGACAGGGACAAACACGTATGGCTACACCTTC
15	TRBJ1-3	TRBV18	NA	NA	CASSQSQGPGNTIYF	TGTGCCAGCTCACAGTCACAGGGTCCGGGAAACACCATATATTTT
18	TRBJ1-1	TRBV11-2	NA	NA	CASSLVSQGLIMNTEAFF	TGTGCCAGCAGCTTAGTATCGCAGGGGCTGATTATGAACACTGAAGCTTTCTTT
17	TRBJ1-6	TRBV19	NA	NA	CASSPITGSSYNSPLHF	TGTGCCAGTAGTCCCATAACGGGGAGCTCCTATAATTCACCCCTCCACTTT
14	TRBJ2-1	TRBV10-3	TRBD1	NA	CAIRTGTGPNEQFF	TGTGCCATCAGGACCGGGACAGGCCCCAATGAGCAGTTCTTC
19	TRBJ2-2	TRBV14	TRBD2	NA	CASSRHSGSGGLNTGELFF	TGTGCCAGCAGCCGCCACAGTGGGAGCGGGGGGCTAAACACCGGGGAGCTGTTTTTT
14	TRBJ1-4	TRBV5-1	NA	NA	CASSQTAGSEKLFF	TGCGCCAGCAGCCAAACCGCGGGCTCGGAAAAACTGTTTTTT
14	TRBJ1-2	TRBV9	NA	NA	CASSVDPGANGYTF	TGTGCCAGCAGCGTAGATCCGGGGGCGAATGGCTACACCTTC
13	TRBJ1-4	TRBV2	NA	NA	CASTWRANEKLFF	TGTGCCAGCACATGGCGGGCTAATGAAAAACTGTTTTTT
12	TRBJ2-5	TRBV3-1/TRBV3-2	NA	NA	CASSQDSETQYF	TGTGCCAGCAGCCAAGATTCGGAGACCCAGTACTTC
15	TRBJ2-2	TRBV2	NA	NA	CASSDGLANTGELFF	TGTGCCAGCAGTGATGGCCTAGCGAACACCGGGGAGCTGTTTTTT
14	TRBJ1-1	TRBV10-3	NA	NA	CAIRNSQGYTEAFF	TGTGCCATCAGAAATTCCCAGGGGTACACTGAAGCTTTCTTT
16	TRBJ2-3	TRBV6-6	TRBD2	few	CASSLASGGAFDTQYF	TGTGCCAGCAGTTTGGCTAGCGGGGGGGCATTTGATACGCAGTATTTT
15	TRBJ2-7	TRBV2	TRBD2	NA	CASTPRGGGSYEQYF	TGTGCCAGCACTCCCCGCGGGGGAGGGTCCTACGAGCAGTACTTC
15	TRBJ1-1	TRBV19	TRBD1	NA	CASTDTGTANTEAFF	TGTGCCAGTACCGATACCGGGACAGCGAACACTGAAGCTTTCTTT
13	TRBJ1-2	TRBV7-8	NA	NA	CASSPSGTGGYTF	TGTGCCAGCAGCCCATCAGGGACGGGAGGCTACACCTTC
13	TRBJ2-4	TRBV7-9	NA	once	CASSPIGSNIQYF	TGTGCCAGCAGCCCCATAGGGTCGAACATTCAGTACTTC
16	TRBJ2-1	TRBV11-2	TRBD2	NA	CASSLTGGNKYNEQFF	TGTGCCAGCAGCTTAACGGGGGGGAATAAATACAATGAGCAGTTCTTC
13	TRBJ1-1	TRBV28	NA	NA	CASSLGGATEAFF	TGTGCCAGCAGTTTAGGGGGTGCCACTGAAGCTTTCTTT
14	TRBJ1-1	TRBV5-4	NA	NA	CASSLVNAGHEAFF	TGTGCCAGCAGCTTGGTGAACGCCGGCCATGAAGCTTTCTTT
18	TRBJ2-1	TRBV5-1	NA	once	CASSLALSGANRGNEQFF	TGCGCCAGCAGCTTGGCCTTGTCAGGGGCGAACCGGGGCAATGAGCAGTTCTTC
13	TRBJ1-4	TRBV13	NA	NA	CASSLRSGRVLFF	TGTGCCAGCAGCTTAAGATCCGGAAGAGTACTGTTTTTT